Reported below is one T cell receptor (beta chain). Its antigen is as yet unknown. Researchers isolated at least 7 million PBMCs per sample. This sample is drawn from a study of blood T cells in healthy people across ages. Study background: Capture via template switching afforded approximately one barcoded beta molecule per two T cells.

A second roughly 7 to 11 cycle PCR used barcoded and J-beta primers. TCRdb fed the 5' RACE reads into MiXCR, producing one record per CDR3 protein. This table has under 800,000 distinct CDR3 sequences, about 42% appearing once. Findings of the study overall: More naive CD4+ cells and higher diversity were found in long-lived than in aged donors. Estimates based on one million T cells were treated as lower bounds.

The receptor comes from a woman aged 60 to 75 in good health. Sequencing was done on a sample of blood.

The CDR3 protein is CASSTVGQNGYEQYF. The CDR3 DNA is TGTGCCAGCAGTACGGTTGGGCAGAACGGGTACGAGCAGTACTTC. The V call is TRBV28, the J call TRBJ2-5; D is uncertain. The J call may be in error: the DNA end matches TRBJ2-7 better. From germline, CDR1 is MDHEN and CDR2 SYDVKM. This CDR3 spans 15 amino acids.